This TCR beta chain was documented in a study of beta chain features in type 1 diabetes. Study outcomes and limitations: Type 1 diabetes patients had VDJ junctions that carried fewer insertions and more deletions. Significant though moderate, a shortening of TCRB CDR3s appeared in all four CD4+ subsets of Type 1 diabetes patients. Within patients, naive, central memory and Treg TCRB repertoires seemed more similar than within healthy donors.

This clone was counted a few times. What it binds is not known. V gave up 0 bases and J gave up 7 bases; unmatched junction bases: 11. In germline, CDR1 is GTSNPN, CDR2 SVGIG (reference sequence). This CDR3 contains 15 residues. As every portion of the isolated RNA was reverse transcribed, the sequencing read expressed TCRB transcripts. Clones were read by immunoSEQ multiplex PCR, and TCRdb kept only the in-frame ones, dropping some. The sample lists 350,000 to 450,000 clones, approximately 15% occurring once. The source material was naive CD4+ T cells from blood. This sequence originates from a woman between 18 and 29 years old in good health. The J gene is TRBJ1-2, the V gene TRBV30, with 7 bases that match TRBD1. The CDR3 loop reads CAWSVLTGYGGGYTF. CDR3 bases: TGTGCCTGGAGTGTCCTGACAGGGTACGGTGGTGGCTACACCTTC.